Listed below are T cell receptor beta chains from one sample, sequenced in a study of patients and donors after allogeneic stem cell transplantation. TCRdb reprocessed the RT-PCR reads with MiXCR, giving one entry per CDR3 protein. The profile covers about 200,000 distinct CDR3 sequences, with 38% appearing a single time and around 10% taken by the ten largest. Material: blood, either unsorted or a sorted T cell fraction (not recorded which). These receptors were obtained from a human donor who was either an allogeneic HSCT recipient or a stem cell or donor lymphocyte infusion donor (not recorded which). It is not recorded whose cells these are; they may come from a transplant donor. Both conserved end residues are part of each CDR3. The D gene is left open where the match is weak. Rows may omit the clone size; those that give it use once, few, many or a size class.

abundance,j_gene,v_gene,d_gene,CDR3nt,CDR3aa
.,TRBJ2-3,TRBV5-1,.,TGCGCCAGCAGCTTGATAATGGCGGGGTTCGGTGATACGCAGTATTTT,CASSLIMAGFGDTQYF
.,TRBJ1-1,TRBV28,.,TGTGCCAGCGATCGTAACCTAGGGAACACTGAAGCTTTCTTT,CASDRNLGNTEAFF
.,TRBJ1-5,TRBV10-3,.,TGTGCCATCAGTGACAATTCGGGTAATCAGCCCCAGCATTTT,CAISDNSGNQPQHF
.,TRBJ2-7,TRBV9,.,TGTGCCAGCAGCGTAGGCGTCAGACCCTACGAGCAGTACTTC,CASSVGVRPYEQYF
.,TRBJ1-2,TRBV7-9,.,TGTGCCAGCAGCCCCGGAGCTCAGTACTATGGCTACACCTTC,CASSPGAQYYGYTF
few,TRBJ2-7,TRBV7-9,.,TGTGCCAGCAGCTTAGACAGGTTCTACGAGCAGTACTTC,CASSLDRFYEQYF
.,TRBJ2-5,TRBV29-1,.,TGCAGCGGAGTGACCACCAGGGAGACCCAGTACTTC,CSGVTTRETQYF
.,TRBJ2-7,TRBV5-1,.,TGCGCCAGCAGCTTGGGGCAGAAGTCCTACGAGCAGTACTTC,CASSLGQKSYEQYF
.,TRBJ2-1,TRBV10-3,TRBD1,TGTGCCATCAGTGAAGGGGGCCTCTCCTACAATGAGCAGTTCTTC,CAISEGGLSYNEQFF
.,TRBJ2-5,TRBV12-3/TRBV12-4,TRBD1,TGTGCCAGCAGCCAAGGACAGGGGATACAAGAGACCCAGTACTTC,CASSQGQGIQETQYF
.,TRBJ1-5,TRBV12-3/TRBV12-4,.,TGTGCCAGCAGTTTGGCAGGCCAAACTAGAATTCTAGACCAGCCCCAGCATTTT,CASSLAGQTRILDQPQHF
few,TRBJ2-7,TRBV6-5,TRBD2,TGTGCCAGCACCAACGGGGGGACCTACGAGCAGTACTTC,CASTNGGTYEQYF
.,TRBJ1-1,TRBV5-1,.,TGCGCCAGCAGCCGACAGGTACTGAACACTGAAGCTTTCTTT,CASSRQVLNTEAFF
.,TRBJ1-5,TRBV5-5,TRBD1,TGTGCCAGGGGACAGGGCGGCAATCAGCCCCAGCATTTT,CARGQGGNQPQHF
few,TRBJ1-1,TRBV9,.,TGTGCCAGCAGCGTACAGGGGACGAACACTGAAGCTTTCTTT,CASSVQGTNTEAFF
.,TRBJ1-4,TRBV7-9,.,TGTGCCAGCAGCTTAAGGGAGTTGGAAAAACTGTTTTTT,CASSLRELEKLFF
many,TRBJ1-1,TRBV12-3/TRBV12-4,TRBD1,TGTGCCAGCAGGAAAACAGGGGGCACTGAAGCTTTCTTT,CASRKTGGTEAFF
.,TRBJ2-2,TRBV4-3,.,TGCGCCAGCAGCCTGGGGGGACGAGGATCCGGGGAGCTGTTTTTT,CASSLGGRGSGELFF
.,TRBJ2-3,TRBV28,.,TGTGCCAGCAGTCCCCCTAAGGGCACAGATACGCAGTATTTT,CASSPPKGTDTQYF
.,TRBJ2-7,TRBV6-1,.,TGTGCCAGCAGTGAGGGGGCCTACGAGCAGTACTTC,CASSEGAYEQYF
few,TRBJ1-4,TRBV5-5,.,TGTGCCAGCAGCTTGAGGGGGAGCAGTGAAAAACTGTTTTTT,CASSLRGSSEKLFF
.,TRBJ2-7,TRBV20-1,TRBD1,TGCAGTGCTAGCTTTGCCGGACAGGGGGTTTCGAGGGAGCAGTACTTC,CSASFAGQGVSREQYF
.,TRBJ1-6,TRBV5-1,.,TGCGCCAGCAGCTTGGCTGTCCTGGGCAATTCACCCCTCCACTTT,CASSLAVLGNSPLHF
.,TRBJ1-3,TRBV20-1,.,TGCAGTGCTAGCGTTACCCAGGGACAAATCGCTGGAAACACCATATATTTT,CSASVTQGQIAGNTIYF
.,TRBJ2-2,TRBV10-3,.,TGTGCCATCATGAGCGGGACAGAGAACACCGGGGAGCTGTTTTTT,CAIMSGTENTGELFF
few,TRBJ1-2,TRBV20-1,.,TGCAGTGCTAGAGATCTCGGCAACTATGGCTACACCTTC,CSARDLGNYGYTF
.,TRBJ2-5,TRBV7-2,.,TGTGCCAGCAGCTCCCCGTATCAGACCCAGTACTTC,CASSSPYQTQYF
few,TRBJ1-5,TRBV7-8,.,TGTGCCAGCAGCTTAGTCAGGGGCTGGGCCCAGCATTTT,CASSLVRGWAQHF
.,TRBJ1-5,TRBV7-9,.,TGTGCCAGCAGCCTCTTCTCCGACAGGTGGGAGCCCCAGCATTTT,CASSLFSDRWEPQHF
few,TRBJ2-3,TRBV10-3,.,TGTGCCATCAGAACCGGGGAGACGAGGAGGACAGATACGCAGTATTTT,CAIRTGETRRTDTQYF
.,TRBJ1-1,TRBV7-2,TRBD1,TGTGCCAGCAGCCGACAGGGGTTTAACACTGAAGCTTTCTTT,CASSRQGFNTEAFF
.,TRBJ2-7,TRBV20-1,.,TGCAGTGCCCCCCCTCGACAGCGTTCCTCCTACGAGCAGTACTTC,CSAPPRQRSSYEQYF
.,TRBJ2-4,TRBV11-2,TRBD1,TGTGCCAGCAGCTTCCTTCCGACAGGGGTCAAAAACATTCAGTACTTC,CASSFLPTGVKNIQYF
few,TRBJ2-6,TRBV24-1,TRBD1,TGTGCCACCAGTGACCCCAAGGAGAGCGCAGGGGGAACCCCCTCTGGGGCCAACGTCCTGACTTTC,CATSDPKESAGGTPSGANVLTF
.,TRBJ1-6,TRBV28,.,TGTGCCAGCAGTTTATTGGGCCAGGGAGATTCACCCCTCCACTTT,CASSLLGQGDSPLHF
.,TRBJ1-2,TRBV7-2,.,TGTGCCAGCAGCCGAGATAGTGTAGCTAACTATGGCTACACCTTC,CASSRDSVANYGYTF
.,TRBJ2-7,TRBV29-1,TRBD1,TGCAGCGTTGAAGTACAGGGGGTCCACGAGCAGTACTTC,CSVEVQGVHEQYF
.,TRBJ1-5,TRBV18,TRBD1,TGTGCCAGCTCATGGGGGACAGACCAGCCCCAGCATTTT,CASSWGTDQPQHF
few,TRBJ1-2,TRBV6-2/TRBV6-3,.,TGTGCCAGCAGTTACACGGGGGAGCTTAACTATGGCTACACCTTC,CASSYTGELNYGYTF
.,TRBJ1-6,TRBV7-2,.,TGTGCCAGCAGCTTAGGTATAGCGGGGAATTCACCCCTCCACTTT,CASSLGIAGNSPLHF
.,TRBJ1-6,TRBV5-1,.,TGCGCCAGCAGCGAGATGGAGAATTCACCCCTCCACTTT,CASSEMENSPLHF
.,TRBJ2-5,TRBV7-9,TRBD1,TGTGCCAGCAGGAGACAGGGACCAGAGACCCAGTACTTC,CASRRQGPETQYF
few,TRBJ1-3,TRBV15,.,TGTGCCACCAGCAGAGAGGGGACGTTCGGAAACACCATATATTTT,CATSREGTFGNTIYF
once,TRBJ2-5,TRBV7-9,.,TGTGCCAGCATCCCCCCGTACAGCCAAGAGACCCAGTACTTC,CASIPPYSQETQYF
few,TRBJ1-2,TRBV20-1,.,TGCAGTGCTAGGGCCGGACAGCAACTCTATGGCTACACCTTC,CSARAGQQLYGYTF
.,TRBJ1-6,TRBV3-1,TRBD1,TGTGCCAGCAGCCACGGGACAGGGGGAAATCCCCTCCACTTT,CASSHGTGGNPLHF
.,TRBJ2-3,TRBV4-3,.,TGCGCCAGCAGCCAAGAGGGCAGGGGAGGGCCAGATACGCAGTATTTT,CASSQEGRGGPDTQYF
once,TRBJ1-1,TRBV18,.,TGTGCCAGCCAAGTTAAGAAGGGGGGAAACACTGAAGCTTTCTTT,CASQVKKGGNTEAFF
.,TRBJ2-1,TRBV12-3/TRBV12-4,TRBD1,TGTGCCAGTAGTACACTTTGGACAGGCCTAAATGAGCAGTTCTTC,CASSTLWTGLNEQFF
few,TRBJ2-3,TRBV29-1,TRBD1,TGCAGCGTTGCCCACAGGGGAACAGATACGCAGTATTTT,CSVAHRGTDTQYF